This T cell receptor beta chain was captured in a study of blood T cell repertoires in COVID-19. Background on the study: Sites in the United States, Italy and Spain provided acute and convalescent COVID-19 samples. Sample material is recorded as cDNA or gDNA derived from T cells, B-cell-depleted T cells, or PBMCs.

CDR1 is MNHEY, CDR2 SMNVEV, per germline (reference sequence). The CDR3 loop spans 15 amino acids. With 0 bases clipped from V and 8 bases from J, the junction kept 8 bases outside the gene matches. Under the authors' procedure: Reference gene primer amplification gave estimated nucleated cell counts. The method was immunoSEQ multiplex PCR; TCRdb's version includes in-frame clones alone and lacks a portion of them. The D gene and trimming were derived from the DNA, and the V and J assignments and clone size from that table. The sample contains about 300,000 clones, around nine tenths of which appear only once.

The V and J genes are TRBV27 and TRBJ2-3, with 7 bases identical to TRBD1. The specimen was peripheral blood. This TCR derives from a man aged 65 to 79 with acute or convalescent COVID-19. CDR3 region: CASSLSTGLRGTQYF. Here the CDR3 DNA reads TGTGCCAGCAGTTTATCGACAGGGTTAAGAGGTACGCAGTATTTT.